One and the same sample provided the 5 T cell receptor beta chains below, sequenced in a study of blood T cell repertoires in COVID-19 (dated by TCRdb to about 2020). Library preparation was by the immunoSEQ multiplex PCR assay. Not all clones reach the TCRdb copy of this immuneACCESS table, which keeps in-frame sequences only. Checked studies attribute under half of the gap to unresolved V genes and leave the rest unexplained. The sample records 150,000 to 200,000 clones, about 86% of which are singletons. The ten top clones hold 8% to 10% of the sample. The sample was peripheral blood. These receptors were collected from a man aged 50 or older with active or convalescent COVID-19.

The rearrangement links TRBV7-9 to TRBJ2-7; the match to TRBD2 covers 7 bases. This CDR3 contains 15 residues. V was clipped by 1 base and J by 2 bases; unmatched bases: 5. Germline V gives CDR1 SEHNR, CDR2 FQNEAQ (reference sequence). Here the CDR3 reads CASSLEPAGAYEQYF. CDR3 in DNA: TGTGCCAGCAGCTTAGAACCCGCGGGGGCCTACGAGCAGTACTTC.

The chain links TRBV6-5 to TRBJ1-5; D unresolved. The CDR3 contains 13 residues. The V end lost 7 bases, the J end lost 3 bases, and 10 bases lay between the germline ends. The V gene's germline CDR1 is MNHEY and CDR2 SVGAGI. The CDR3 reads CASKIQVNQPQHF. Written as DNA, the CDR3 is TGTGCCAGCAAGATCCAGGTCAATCAGCCCCAGCATTTT.

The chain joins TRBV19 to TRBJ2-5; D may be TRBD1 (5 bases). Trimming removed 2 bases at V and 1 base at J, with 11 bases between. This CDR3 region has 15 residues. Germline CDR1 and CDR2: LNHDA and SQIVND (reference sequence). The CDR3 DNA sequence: TGTGCCAGTAGTATACATGACAGATCCCAAGAGACCCAGTACTTC. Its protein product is CASSIHDRSQETQYF.

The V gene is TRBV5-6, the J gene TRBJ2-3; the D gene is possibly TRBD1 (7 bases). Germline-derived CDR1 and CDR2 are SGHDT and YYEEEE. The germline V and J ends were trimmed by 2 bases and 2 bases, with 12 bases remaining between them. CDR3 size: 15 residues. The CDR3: CASSLGGTDTDTQYF. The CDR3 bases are TGTGCCAGCAGCTTAGGCGGGACAGACACAGATACGCAGTATTTT.

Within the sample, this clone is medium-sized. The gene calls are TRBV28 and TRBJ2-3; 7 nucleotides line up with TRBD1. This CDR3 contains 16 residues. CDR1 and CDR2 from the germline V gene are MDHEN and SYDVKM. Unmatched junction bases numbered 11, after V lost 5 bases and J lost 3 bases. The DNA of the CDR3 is TGTGCCAGCAGTGCCCAAGAACAGGGGTTGACAGATACGCAGTATTTT. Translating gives CASSAQEQGLTDTQYF.